The rows below give T cell receptor beta chains drawn from one sample of a study of CD8 T cells in ankylosing spondylitis. TCRdb re-derived calls from the 5' RACE reads in MiXCR, one entry per CDR3 protein. The sample has about 840,000 distinct CDR3 sequences, about 10% seen once. The sample taken for sequencing was blood, either unsorted or a sorted T cell fraction (not recorded which). Receptors were obtained from a male donor with ankylosing spondylitis. CDR3s include the opening cysteine and the closing phenylalanine or tryptophan. D genes are given only for firm matches. Size values are once, few and many counts, or a class for expanded clones, and some rows have none.

clone size	D gene	V gene	J gene	CDR3 DNA	CDR3 protein
few	TRBD2	TRBV4-3	TRBJ2-1	TGCGCCAGCAGCCAAGACCCACTAGCGGGAACATTAAATGAGCAGTTCTTC	CASSQDPLAGTLNEQFF
few	TRBD2	TRBV5-1	TRBJ2-7	TGCGCCAGCAGCAGCAGTCTAGCGGCCTCCTACGAGCAGTACTTC	CASSSSLAASYEQYF
many	.	TRBV6-2/TRBV6-3	TRBJ1-5	TGTGCCAGCAGTTACTTGGCCGGGAATCAGCCCCAGCATTTT	CASSYLAGNQPQHF
.	TRBD1	TRBV29-1	TRBJ1-1	TGCAGCGGAATGGGACAGAGCACTGAAGCTTTCTTT	CSGMGQSTEAFF
.	.	TRBV4-2	TRBJ2-1	TGTGCCAGCAGCCCGGGGGTAGGTAGAGAGCAGTTCTTC	CASSPGVGREQFF
.	TRBD1	TRBV10-3	TRBJ2-2	TGTGCCATCAGTGAGTCGAACAGGGGTACCGGGGAGCTGTTTTTT	CAISESNRGTGELFF
few	.	TRBV20-1	TRBJ2-3	TGCATTCCCAGTCAGGGAGATACGCAGTATTTT	CIPSQGDTQYF
few	.	TRBV30	TRBJ1-1	TGTGCCTGGAGCACCCGTAGTCGGGCTTTCTTT	CAWSTRSRAFF
few	TRBD2	TRBV10-3	TRBJ2-7	TGTGCCATCAGCCCTACGGGTGCGGGGGGTCTCTACGAGCAGTACTTC	CAISPTGAGGLYEQYF
few	TRBD1	TRBV7-2	TRBJ2-7	TGTGCCAGCAGCTTAGGGGGACAGAACTCCTACGAGCAGTACTTC	CASSLGGQNSYEQYF
many	TRBD1	TRBV12-3/TRBV12-4	TRBJ1-5	TGTGCCAGCAGTCAGGGGGCGCAGCCCCAGCATTTT	CASSQGAQPQHF
.	.	TRBV2	TRBJ2-3	TGTGCCAGCAGTGAGAGGTGGGCACCGCGGGATACGCAGTATTTT	CASSERWAPRDTQYF
many	.	TRBV10-3	TRBJ2-5	TGTGCCATCAGTGGCCCCACCAGGAGAGAGACCCAGTACTTC	CAISGPTRRETQYF
few	TRBD1	TRBV6-2/TRBV6-3	TRBJ2-7	TGTGCCAGCAGTTACACCACTTCCTCTCGTCCGGGACAGGTGTTCGAACGCCGCTACGAGCAGTACTTC	CASSYTTSSRPGQVFERRYEQYF
.	TRBD1	TRBV7-9	TRBJ2-1	TGTGCCAGCAGCTTATGGAAGGGGGCTTCCTACAATGAGCAGTTCTTC	CASSLWKGASYNEQFF
few	.	TRBV5-1	TRBJ1-3	TGCGCCAGCAGCAAGGGACGGAGGGACACCATATATTTT	CASSKGRRDTIYF
.	TRBD2	TRBV4-1	TRBJ2-1	TGCGCCAGCAGCTACAGACCGGGACTAGACAATGAGCAGTTCTTC	CASSYRPGLDNEQFF
.	.	TRBV21-1	TRBJ1-2	TGTGCCAGCAGCGAAAAGGGGAGCAAGCGTAGGACAGCCCACTATGGCTACACCTTC	CASSEKGSKRRTAHYGYTF
few	.	TRBV20-1	TRBJ2-2	TGCAGTGCTAATGATCAAGCCGGGGAGCTGTTTTTT	CSANDQAGELFF
few	.	TRBV9	TRBJ2-3	TGTGCCAGCAGCGTAGGTCCGGCAGGATTGAGCACAGATACGCAGTATTTT	CASSVGPAGLSTDTQYF
.	TRBD2	TRBV7-2	TRBJ2-1	TGTGCCAGCCGCTCAAAGCGGGAGCCGAATGAGCAGTTCTTC	CASRSKREPNEQFF
few	.	TRBV10-2	TRBJ2-6	TGCGCCAGCAGGGCTGTACCGGGAGTAGCGGACGGGGCCAACGTCCTGACTTTC	CASRAVPGVADGANVLTF
many	TRBD2	TRBV7-2	TRBJ2-1	TGTGCCAGCAGCCGGACTAGCGGGAGGTCCAATGAGCAGTTCTTC	CASSRTSGRSNEQFF
.	.	TRBV28	TRBJ2-5	TGTGCCAGCAGTTTCCAGCGGGTAGAGACCCAGTACTTC	CASSFQRVETQYF
few	.	TRBV24-1	TRBJ2-2	TGTGCCACCAGTTCCAGACAGCCCTTTGGGGAGCTGTTTTTT	CATSSRQPFGELFF
.	.	TRBV21-1	TRBJ2-1	TGTGCCAGCAGCAATCGGTGGGACAGGGGGTTCAATGAGCAGTTCTTC	CASSNRWDRGFNEQFF
many	.	TRBV20-1	TRBJ1-3	TGCAGTGCTCTCGACAGAACCGACGGAAACACCATATATTTT	CSALDRTDGNTIYF
.	.	TRBV29-1	TRBJ1-1	TGCAGCGTTGTGTCGCCAGGGGCCTCGGAGGACACTGAAGCTTTCTTT	CSVVSPGASEDTEAFF
.	.	TRBV5-1	TRBJ2-5	TGCGCCAGCAGACTGGGGGGGACAGCGCACCAAGAGACCCAGTACTTC	CASRLGGTAHQETQYF
few	.	TRBV29-1	TRBJ1-1	TGCAGCGTTGAAACCCAGGTGAACACTGAAGCTTTCTTT	CSVETQVNTEAFF
.	.	TRBV9	TRBJ2-7	TGTGCCAGCAGCGTAGTTGCGGTCTCCTACGAGCAGTACTTC	CASSVVAVSYEQYF
many	.	TRBV29-1	TRBJ1-1	TGCAGCGTTCAAAAAGGGACATTGAACACTGAAGCTTTCTTT	CSVQKGTLNTEAFF